The subject of this entry is one TCR beta chain. The data were obtained in a study of blood T cell repertoires in COVID-19. Study information: Some COVID-19 samples were acute and others convalescent; all came from the United States, Italy and Spain. Nucleic acid was either cDNA or gDNA, and it came from T cells, B-cell-depleted T cells, or PBMCs.

There are 14 residues in the CDR3. The V end lost 0 bases, the J end lost 7 bases, and 11 bases lay between the germline ends. Looked up from germline, CDR1 is SGHRS and CDR2 is YFSETQ. Original methodology: By means of reference gene primer amplification, nucleated cell counts were estimated. Generated by immunoSEQ multiplex PCR, the TCRdb table keeps only in-frame clones and is missing some. V, J and clone size reflect that table, while D and trimming were determined from the DNA. Here the sample spans about 100,000 clones, 85% being singletons. The sample comprised peripheral blood. This receptor was obtained from a human donor in a cohort sampled during active COVID-19. This chain uses TRBV5-1 with TRBJ1-5; tentatively, D is TRBD1 (6 bases). The chain's CDR3 is CASSLEGGEQPQHF. CDR3 nucleotides: TGCGCCAGCAGCTTGGAAGGGGGGGAGCAGCCCCAGCATTTT.